The 14 T cell receptor beta chains below all came from one sample that was sequenced in a study of T cells in Graves' hyperthyroidism and ophthalmopathy. TCR beta CDR3 regions were amplified from RNA transcripts. The HTBI primer set served for first-round RT-PCR of the TCR CDR3. MiXCR, run by TCRdb on the multiplex PCR reads, gives a single entry per CDR3 protein. The sample gives about 580,000 distinct CDR3 sequences, around 42% of which show up once; about 8% is in the top ten. The sequencing input was peripheral blood or thyroid tissue (not recorded which). All receptors come from a young woman with Graves' hyperthyroidism.

Comments on this clonotype: At one boundary the junction diverges from the germline segment, which might be a read error. The rearrangement links TRBV29-1 to TRBJ2-7; a possible D gene is TRBD2 (5 bases). This CDR3 is built from 12 residues. Per germline, CDR1 SQVTM and CDR2 ANQGSEA. The CDR3 reads CSVELGTGELYF. The CDR3 nucleotides are TGCAGCGTTGAATTGGGCACCGGGGAGCTGTACTTC.

This clonotype appeared many times. The chain recombines TRBV24-1 with TRBJ2-5; 10 bases are shared with TRBD1. The junction had 8 bases not matched to a gene; V was cut back by 9 bases and J by 5 bases. Germline assignment: CDR1 KGHDR and CDR2 SFDVKD. This CDR3 has 14 amino acids. Here the CDR3 reads CATWTGQGSETQYF. The CDR3 DNA follows: TGTGCCACCTGGACGGGACAGGGGAGCGAGACCCAGTACTTC.

This chain joins TRBV29-1 and TRBJ2-7; D gene uncertain. V dropped 8 bases and J dropped 6 bases, with 17 bases sitting between them. The CDR3 sequence is 12 residues long. Looked up from germline, CDR1 is SQVTM and CDR2 is ANQGSEA. The CDR3 DNA sequence: TGCAGCTTAGTAGCCCGGTTCTCCGAGCAGTACTTC. This sequence encodes CSLVARFSEQYF.

As for this clonotype: The junction departs from the called germline gene at one end, perhaps through a read error. V gene TRBV2 combines with J gene TRBJ1-2; weak D call: TRBD1 (5 bases). CDR1 is SNHLY, CDR2 FYNNEI, per germline. There are 13 residues in the CDR3. The CDR3 nucleotides read TGTGCCGGCAGCGGGACGGGGAACTATGGCTACACCTTC. Residues: CAGSGTGNYGYTF.

The chain joins TRBV24-1 to TRBJ1-1; D unclear. This CDR3 spans 14 amino acids. V gave up 7 bases and J gave up 1 base, with 12 bases separating them. Germline V gives CDR1 KGHDR, CDR2 SFDVKD. The CDR3 loop reads CATSIREGNTEAFF. The CDR3 DNA follows: TGTGCCACCAGCATCCGGGAAGGGAACACTGAAGCTTTCTTT.

This clonotype was seen ten or more times. The chain carries TRBV12-3 or TRBV12-4 and TRBJ1-2; weak D call: TRBD1 (6 bases). The CDR3 has 14 amino acids. V was shortened by 6 bases and J by 1 base, with 12 bases between the two germline ends. This CDR3 is CASRWTEDNYGYTF. The DNA of the CDR3 is TGTGCCAGCAGATGGACAGAGGATAACTATGGCTACACCTTC.

The rearrangement joins TRBV4-1 to TRBJ2-5; D not resolved. In germline, CDR1 is MGHRA, CDR2 YSYEKL. V lost 1 base and J lost 4, with 13 bases in between. The CDR3 totals 15 residues. The CDR3 DNA is TGCGCCAGCAGCCAAGGTCTTAGGAATATAGAGACCCAGTACTTC. This codes for CASSQGLRNIETQYF.

This clonotype was seen only a few times. This chain connects TRBV7-2 to TRBJ2-7, with D possibly TRBD2 on 6 matching bases. The DNA end lines up better with TRBJ2-1; the J call may be wrong. This CDR3 comprises 18 residues. The germline CDR1 and CDR2 sequences are SGHTA and FQGNSA. CDR3 region: CASSLAKGTGLSHNEQFF. CDR3 sequence (DNA): TGTGCCAGCAGCTTAGCAAAGGGTACAGGACTATCGCACAATGAGCAGTTCTTC.

This clonotype was counted many times. This chain connects TRBV9 to TRBJ2-5; 12 bases line up with TRBD2. Germline values: CDR1 SGDLS, CDR2 YYNGEE. The junction had 7 bases not matched to a gene; V was cut back by 3 bases and J by 4 bases. This CDR3 spans 16 amino acids. CDR3: CASSAASGRAGETQYF. As DNA, the CDR3 is TGTGCCAGCAGCGCCGCTAGCGGGAGGGCCGGAGAGACCCAGTACTTC.

The chain employs TRBV24-1 and TRBJ2-3, with 8 bases matching TRBD2. V was clipped by 4 bases and J by 6 bases; unmatched bases: 11. Germline CDR1 is KGHDR and CDR2 is SFDVKD. The CDR3 length is 16 residues. The CDR3 DNA reads TGTGCCACCAGTGAGGCTCTAGCGGGCGGAAGGGATACGCAGTATTTT. Amino acids: CATSEALAGGRDTQYF.

The chain uses TRBV2 and TRBJ2-1; tentatively, D is TRBD2 (6 bases). Germline V lookup: CDR1 SNHLY, CDR2 FYNNEI. The CDR3 is 14 residues long. The ends were cut back, 6 bases at V and 2 bases at J, with 11 bases in the middle. CDR3 DNA sequence: TGTGCCAGCAGGTGGGAGGTGACCTACAATGAGCAGTTCTTC. Protein sequence: CASRWEVTYNEQFF.

The chain couples TRBV20-1 to TRBJ2-3; TRBD2 aligns across 9 bases. CDR1 and CDR2 (germline): DFQATT, SNEGSKA (reference sequence). J lost 0 bases, V lost 7 bases, and 2 bases had no gene match. The CDR3 consists of 13 residues. The CDR3 region is CSGLADSTDTQYF. In DNA form, the CDR3 reads TGCAGTGGACTAGCGGATAGCACAGATACGCAGTATTTT.

V is TRBV29-1 and J is TRBJ1-4, with a possible D match to TRBD1 (6 bases). The CDR3 runs 13 residues. V was trimmed by 4 bases and J by 8 bases, leaving 14 bases between them. Germline CDR1 reads SQVTM; CDR2 reads ANQGSEA. The CDR3 loop reads CSVGVQRGEKLFF. Here the CDR3 DNA reads TGCAGCGTTGGGGTGCAGAGGGGGGAAAAACTGTTTTTT.

Concerning this clonotype: A read error may account for a junction end that differs from germline. The rearrangement links TRBV5-1 to TRBJ1-4; D not certain. The CDR3 loop spans 14 amino acids. The germline CDR1 and CDR2 sequences are SGHRS and YFSETQ. This CDR3 is CASSFEATNEKLLF. CDR3 coding DNA: TGCGCCAGCAGCTTCGAAGCAACTAATGAAAAACTGCTTTTT.